This TCR beta chain is from a study of T-cell reconstitution after alpha-beta-depleted transplantation in children. Regarding the study as a whole: Reported findings indicate that, about two months after transplant, alpha-beta T cells came from several hundred expanded clones, which were derived from non-depleted graft cells. Surviving recipient T cells and intrathymic progenitors accounted for some patients' high TCRbeta diversity at day 60.

The library targeted TCRbeta and was prepared with unique molecular identifiers. MiXCR, run by TCRdb on the PCR reads, gives a single entry per CDR3 protein. The sample carries about 580,000 distinct CDR3 sequences, 20% to 25% recorded once. Trimming stripped 0 bases from V and 4 bases from J, with 7 bases between. Germline V gene lookup returns CDR1 LGHNA and CDR2 YSLEER. The CDR3 consists of 13 residues. This clonotype was picked up a small number of times. What it binds is unknown. The V call is TRBV4-3, the J call TRBJ2-7; no clear D gene. The TCR originated in a boy younger than two who had a stem cell transplant for acute myeloid leukemia, so the T cells may come from the graft donor. Sequenced here: PBMCs, mostly from graft donor cells, sampled 360 days after TCRalphabeta/CD19-depleted stem cell transplant. CDR3 DNA: TGCGCCAGCAGCCAAGATCAAGGATACGAGCAGTACTTC. Protein: CASSQDQGYEQYF.